The 29 T cell receptor beta chains below come from one sample, sequenced in a study of blood T cell repertoires in COVID-19. Generated by immunoSEQ multiplex PCR, the TCRdb table keeps only in-frame clones and is missing some. The data show 270,000 or so clones, about four fifths seen once. The specimen was peripheral blood. All receptors come from a woman aged 50 to 60 who had recovered from COVID-19.

On this clone: In the same sample, other DNA sequences code for this CDR3. V usage is TRBV5-1 and J usage is TRBJ1-5; D might be TRBD1 (5 bases). V lost 0 bases to trimming and J lost 0 bases, with 7 bases between them. The CDR3 has 15 amino acids. Germline CDR1 SGHRS, CDR2 YFSETQ. The CDR3 DNA reads as TGCGCCAGCAGCTTGGACGGGGGTAGCAATCAGCCCCAGCATTTT. It encodes CASSLDGGSNQPQHF.

The chain couples TRBV6-5 to TRBJ1-5; 8 bases are a match to TRBD1. V gave up 11 bases and J gave up 2 bases; unmatched junction bases: 11. CDR1 and CDR2 from the germline V gene are MNHEY and SVGAGI. There are 15 residues in the CDR3. CDR3 residues: CAGKPDRGGNQPQHF. The CDR3 nucleotides are TGTGCCGGCAAACCAGACAGGGGAGGCAATCAGCCCCAGCATTTT.

The chain links TRBV5-4 to TRBJ1-2; D is ambiguous. CDR3 length: 15 residues. V was clipped by 4 bases and J by 0 bases, with 13 bases between them. In germline, CDR1 is SGHNT, CDR2 YYREEE (reference sequence). CDR3 coding DNA: TGTGCCAGCAGCCCGCAAGCCATCGCTAACTATGGCTACACCTTC. It translates to CASSPQAIANYGYTF. The whole variable domain, filled in from reference TRBV5-4 and TRBJ1-2, reads ETGVTQSPTHLIKTRGQQVTLRCSSQSGHNTVSWYQQALGQGPQFIFQYYREEENGRGNFPPRFSGLQFPNYSSELNVNALELDDSALYLCASSPQAIANYGYTFGSGTRLTVV.

The V and J genes are TRBV6-5 and TRBJ1-5; D remains unclear. CDR3 length equals 13 residues. Deletions cut 8 bases from V and 1 base from J, with 9 bases between. In germline, CDR1 is MNHEY, CDR2 SVGAGI. Written as DNA, the CDR3 is TGTGCCAGCCAAACAGTAAGCAATCAGCCCCAGCATTTT. Translation gives CASQTVSNQPQHF.

The chain combines TRBV2 with TRBJ1-2; TRBD1 might be the D (6 bases). Trimming took 3 bases from V and 4 from J, leaving 15 bases between them. The CDR3 extends over 15 amino acids. Germline V lookup: CDR1 SNHLY, CDR2 FYNNEI. The CDR3 loop is CASSESGTGSYGYTF. The CDR3 coding sequence is TGTGCCAGCAGTGAGTCGGGAACAGGGTCCTATGGCTACACCTTC.

The genes are TRBV18 and TRBJ1-4; D not resolved. Trimming removed 0 bases at V and 3 bases at J, with 8 bases between. Germline assignment: CDR1 KGHSH and CDR2 LQKENI. The CDR3 runs to 15 residues. The CDR3 bases are TGTGCCAGCTCACCACCGAGTTCGCCTAATGAAAAACTGTTTTTT. Translating it yields CASSPPSSPNEKLFF.

This clone was detected many times. CDR3 DNA: TGCGCCAGCAGCTTCGGGACTAGAGGAAATGAGCAGTTCTTC. Protein sequence: CASSFGTRGNEQFF. This rearrangement joins TRBV5-1 to TRBJ2-1; 8 nucleotides match TRBD2. V trimming: 2 bases; J trimming: 7 bases; junction bases outside the gene matches: 5. CDR3 size: 14 residues. Germline values: CDR1 SGHRS, CDR2 YFSETQ. Looking up the rest from reference TRBV5-1 and TRBJ2-1 gives the full variable domain: KAGVTQTPRYLIKTRGQQVTLSCSPISGHRSVSWYQQTPGQGLQFLFEYFSETQRNKGNFPGRFSGRQFSNSRSEMNVSTLELGDSALYLCASSFGTRGNEQFFGPGTRLTVL.

The chain joins TRBV7-3 to TRBJ2-5; 11 bases are shared with TRBD1. Germline V gives CDR1 SGHTA, CDR2 FQGTGA. This CDR3 region has 18 residues. Trimming cost V 1 base and J 5 bases; bases outside gene matches: 12. CDR3 amino acids: CASSLKGQGETARETQYF. CDR3 sequence (DNA): TGTGCCAGCAGCTTAAAGGGACAGGGGGAGACCGCCAGGGAGACCCAGTACTTC.

Here the CDR3 DNA reads TGTGCCAGCAGCGGCCCGGGACAGGGACAAGAGACCCAGTACTTC. As protein: CASSGPGQGQETQYF. The chain uses TRBV7-8 and TRBJ2-5; TRBD1 matches at 9 bases. The CDR3 covers 15 residues. The germline gives CDR1 SGHVS, CDR2 FQNEAQ. The ends lost 5 bases at V and 2 bases at J; junction bases unmatched: 6. Looking up the rest from reference TRBV7-8 and TRBJ2-5 gives the full variable domain: GAGVSQSPRYKVAKRGQDVALRCDPISGHVSLFWYQQALGQGPEFLTYFQNEAQLDKSGLPSDRFFAERPEGSVSTLKIQRTQQEDSAVYLCASSGPGQGQETQYFGPGTRLLVL.

The genes are TRBV5-5 and TRBJ2-2; D gene ambiguous. Trimming cost V 1 base and J 0 bases, with 10 bases left between them. This CDR3 is 16 amino acids long. Germline assignment: CDR1 SGHKS and CDR2 YYEKEE (reference sequence). The CDR3 coding sequence is TGTGCCAGCAGCTTGAGCCCGACTTCGAACACCGGGGAGCTGTTTTTT. This sequence encodes CASSLSPTSNTGELFF. Supplemented by reference TRBV5-5 and TRBJ2-2, the full variable domain reads DAGVTQSPTHLIKTRGQQVTLRCSPISGHKSVSWYQQVLGQGPQFIFQYYEKEERGRGNFPDRFSARQFPNYSSELNVNALLLGDSALYLCASSLSPTSNTGELFFGEGSRLTVL.

V and J are TRBV7-9 and TRBJ1-4; no firm D call. Per the germline V gene, CDR1 is SEHNR and CDR2 is FQNEAQ (reference sequence). Trimming removed 6 bases from V and 4 bases from J, with 15 bases in between. There are 15 residues in the CDR3. In DNA form, the CDR3 reads TGTGCCAGCAGTTCAGCGGACTCTATTAATGAAAAACTGTTTTTT. Its translation: CASSSADSINEKLFF.

Here the CDR3 DNA reads TGTGCCAGCAGTGAACAGGGATTACGAGAGACCCAGTACTTC. Protein product: CASSEQGLRETQYF. This chain joins TRBV2 and TRBJ2-5; a possible D gene is TRBD1 (5 bases). Trimming took 2 bases from V and 4 from J, leaving 11 bases between them. There are 14 residues in the CDR3. Germline lookup yields CDR1 SNHLY and CDR2 FYNNEI.

This clone was seen only a few times. The J gene is TRBJ1-1, the V gene TRBV19, with TRBD1 matching over 8 bases. The J segment lost 10 bases and the V segment lost 3 bases, leaving 4 bases of the junction unmatched. This CDR3 is 12 amino acids long. From germline, CDR1 is LNHDA and CDR2 SQIVND (reference sequence). The CDR3: CASSIQGARAFF. The DNA for the CDR3 is TGTGCCAGTAGTATTCAGGGGGCGCGAGCTTTCTTT.

The rearrangement uses TRBV18 and TRBJ1-4; D uncertain. Trimming took off 4 bases at V and 0 bases at J, with 12 bases between the two ends. Germline values: CDR1 KGHSH, CDR2 LQKENI. This CDR3 spans 16 amino acids. The CDR3 spells CASSRDWAATNEKLFF. The CDR3 nucleotides read TGTGCCAGCTCACGCGATTGGGCTGCAACTAATGAAAAACTGTTTTTT. Full variable domain (missing parts from reference TRBV18 and TRBJ1-4): NAGVMQNPRHLVRRRGQEARLRCSPMKGHSHVYWYRQLPEEGLKFMVYLQKENIIDESGMPKERFSAEFPKEGPSILRIQQVVRGDSAAYFCASSRDWAATNEKLFFGSGTQLSVL.

V usage is TRBV5-4 and J usage is TRBJ2-3; 12 bases fit TRBD2. Germline V gene lookup returns CDR1 SGHNT and CDR2 YYREEE (reference sequence). CDR3 size: 16 residues. V lost 4 bases to trimming and J lost 4 bases; unmatched junction nucleotides: 7. CDR3 DNA: TGTGCCAGCAGCACAACTAGCGGGGGGCCCTCAGATACGCAGTATTTT. Amino acids: CASSTTSGGPSDTQYF. Together with reference TRBV5-4 and TRBJ2-3, the CDR3 gives the full variable domain: ETGVTQSPTHLIKTRGQQVTLRCSSQSGHNTVSWYQQALGQGPQFIFQYYREEENGRGNFPPRFSGLQFPNYSSELNVNALELDDSALYLCASSTTSGGPSDTQYFGPGTRLTVL.

The rearrangement links TRBV3-1 (or the pseudogene TRBV3-2) to TRBJ2-2; 10 nucleotides match TRBD2. The germline gives CDR1 LGHDT, CDR2 YNNKEL (reference sequence). The CDR3 has 15 residues. The junction had 4 bases not matched to a gene; V was cut back by 2 bases and J by 7 bases. Written as DNA, the CDR3 is TGTGCCAGCAGCCAACTAGCGGGAGATGGCGGGGAGCTGTTTTTT. This codes for CASSQLAGDGGELFF.

This clone was seen just once. The junction shows a germline mismatch at one end, possibly a read error. The rearrangement joins TRBV10-2 to TRBJ2-1; 14 bases map to TRBD2. CDR1 is WSHSY and CDR2 is SAAADI in the germline V gene. This CDR3 spans 16 amino acids. The DNA for the CDR3 is TGCGCCAGCAGTGAGTCCGGGGGGACTAGCGGGAGTTTATCGGTCTTC. Residues: CASSESGGTSGSLSVF.

This clone was detected a few times. This specimen includes other DNA sequences encoding the same CDR3. The chain employs TRBV30 and TRBJ1-4, with D unresolved. The CDR3 length is 13 residues. Germline assignment: CDR1 GTSNPN and CDR2 SVGIG (reference sequence). With 0 bases removed from V and 5 bases from J, the gap between germline ends came to 7 bases. The CDR3 loop is CAWSVRENEKLFF. The CDR3, as DNA: TGTGCCTGGAGTGTACGGGAAAATGAAAAACTGTTTTTT.

The J gene is TRBJ2-5, the V gene TRBV19; 7 nucleotides match TRBD2. Trimming took 2 bases from V and 13 from J; bases not matched to a gene: 16. CDR1 is LNHDA, CDR2 SQIVND, per germline (reference sequence). The CDR3 has 15 amino acids. The DNA for the CDR3 is TGTGCCAGTAGTATAAATAGGGCGGGAGTCTCGACTGTGTACTTC. Amino acid sequence: CASSINRAGVSTVYF.

This chain links TRBV14 with TRBJ2-7, with 8 bases fitting TRBD1. The CDR3 totals 15 residues. Germline CDR1 SGHDN, CDR2 FVKESK. Trimming removed 0 bases from V and 3 bases from J; junction bases left unmatched: 4. The CDR3 spells CASSQDPRGLYEQYF. CDR3 bases: TGTGCCAGCAGCCAAGATCCCAGGGGGCTCTACGAGCAGTACTTC. Full variable domain (missing parts from reference TRBV14 and TRBJ2-7): EAGVTQFPSHSVIEKGQTVTLRCDPISGHDNLYWYRRVMGKEIKFLLHFVKESKQDESGMPNNRFLAERTGGTYSTLKVQPAELEDSGVYFCASSQDPRGLYEQYFGPGTRLTVT.

The chain recombines TRBV5-1 with TRBJ2-1; D possibly corresponds to TRBD1 (6 bases). V shed 0 bases and J shed 8 bases, with 12 bases lying between them. CDR3 size: 14 residues. Germline assignment: CDR1 SGHRS and CDR2 YFSETQ. As DNA, the CDR3 is TGCGCCAGCAGCTTGGGACAGGCGGGCGATGAGCAGTTCTTC. This gives the protein CASSLGQAGDEQFF. Drawing the rest from reference TRBV5-1 and TRBJ2-1, the complete variable domain is KAGVTQTPRYLIKTRGQQVTLSCSPISGHRSVSWYQQTPGQGLQFLFEYFSETQRNKGNFPGRFSGRQFSNSRSEMNVSTLELGDSALYLCASSLGQAGDEQFFGPGTRLTVL.

This clone came up a few times. The chain links TRBV19 to TRBJ1-5, with D perhaps matching TRBD1 (6 bases). The CDR3 covers 15 residues. CDR1 is LNHDA, CDR2 SQIVND, per germline (reference sequence). Trimming took off 1 base at V and 2 bases at J, with 9 bases between the two ends. The CDR3 region is CASSIGPGGNQPQHF. For the CDR3, the DNA is TGTGCCAGTAGTATAGGCCCAGGGGGCAATCAGCCCCAGCATTTT.

This chain connects TRBV3-1 (or the pseudogene TRBV3-2) to TRBJ2-7; 8 bases match TRBD1. The germline gives CDR1 LGHDT, CDR2 YNNKEL (reference sequence). CDR3 length: 13 residues. The V and J ends lost 4 bases and 4 bases, in that order; junction bases with no gene match: 3. The CDR3 bases are TGTGCCAGCAGCCTACGACAGGGGTACGAGCAGTACTTC. This encodes CASSLRQGYEQYF.

The chain employs TRBV11-2 and TRBJ1-6, with D unresolved. CDR1 is SGHAT, CDR2 FQNNGV, per germline. Trimming removed 5 bases from V and 7 bases from J, with 12 bases in between. This CDR3 is built from 14 residues. The CDR3 bases are TGTGCCAGCAGCCGGGATCTGGGAAATTCACCCCTCCACTTT. Its translation is CASSRDLGNSPLHF.

The V and J genes are TRBV28 and TRBJ2-7; 7 bases match TRBD1. There are 15 residues in the CDR3. The V segment lost 7 bases and the J segment 4 bases; nucleotides outside the gene matches: 13. Looked up from germline, CDR1 is MDHEN and CDR2 is SYDVKM. The DNA for the CDR3 is TGTGCCAGCACCGAAGTAACAGGGGCCTCGTACGAGCAGTACTTC. This encodes CASTEVTGASYEQYF.

V gene TRBV28 combines with J gene TRBJ2-5; the D gene is possibly TRBD1 (6 bases). This CDR3 spans 15 amino acids. Trimming pared 3 bases from V and 1 base from J, leaving 12 bases between. Germline values: CDR1 MDHEN, CDR2 SYDVKM. This chain's CDR3 is CASSFTGTTQETQYF. Written as DNA, the CDR3 is TGTGCCAGCAGTTTTACAGGGACCACCCAAGAGACCCAGTACTTC.

This chain uses TRBV11-2 with TRBJ2-1; a weak D match, TRBD2 (6 bases). This CDR3 is 12 amino acids long. CDR1 and CDR2 (germline): SGHAT, FQNNGV. The V and J ends lost 8 bases and 9 bases respectively, with 14 bases between them. The CDR3 DNA reads as TGTGCCAGCGGGGGGTCGCAAGTTGAGCAGTTCTTC. Translating gives CASGGSQVEQFF.

The V gene is TRBV2, the J gene TRBJ2-7, with 8 bases identical to TRBD2. Germline V lookup: CDR1 SNHLY, CDR2 FYNNEI. This CDR3 is built from 15 residues. The V segment lost 4 bases and the J segment 3 bases; nucleotides outside the gene matches: 8. The CDR3 DNA follows: TGTGCCAGCAGTGGATCGAGCGGGAGTCTCTACGAGCAGTACTTC. Protein: CASSGSSGSLYEQYF.

The chain carries TRBV9 and TRBJ1-6; TRBD1 matches at 8 bases. The CDR3 loop spans 15 amino acids. Germline CDR1 and CDR2: SGDLS and YYNGEE. The V gene end was trimmed by 4 bases and the J gene end by 7 bases; junction bases not matched to a gene: 7. CDR3 coding DNA: TGTGCCAGCAGCCCTTCGGACAGGGTAAATTCACCCCTCCACTTT. This translates into CASSPSDRVNSPLHF.